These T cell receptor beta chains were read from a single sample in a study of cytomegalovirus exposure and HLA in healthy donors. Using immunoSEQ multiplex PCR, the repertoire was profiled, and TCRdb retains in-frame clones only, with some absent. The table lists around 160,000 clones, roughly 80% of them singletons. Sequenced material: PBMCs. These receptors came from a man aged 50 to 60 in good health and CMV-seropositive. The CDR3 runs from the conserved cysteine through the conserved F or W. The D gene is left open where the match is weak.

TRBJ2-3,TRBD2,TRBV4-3,CASSQAPSGGAEDTQYF,TGCGCCAGCAGCCAAGCACCTAGCGGGGGGGCGGAGGATACGCAGTATTTT
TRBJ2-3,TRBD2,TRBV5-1,CASSSSGAGVGDTQYF,TGCGCCAGCAGCTCGTCTGGGGCGGGGGTGGGAGATACGCAGTATTTT
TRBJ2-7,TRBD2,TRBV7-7,CASSRGGAGYEQYF,TGTGCTAGCAGCCGCGGGGGGGCAGGTTACGAGCAGTACTTC
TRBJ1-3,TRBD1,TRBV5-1,CASSWTGDSSGNTIYF,TGCGCCAGCAGCTGGACAGGGGATTCCTCTGGAAACACCATATATTTT
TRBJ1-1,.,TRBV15,CATSRGGTPNTEAFF,TGTGCCACCAGCAGAGGGGGGACACCTAACACTGAAGCTTTCTTT
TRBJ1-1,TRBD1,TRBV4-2,CASSQAGQGHTEAFF,TGTGCCAGCAGCCAAGCTGGACAGGGGCACACTGAAGCTTTCTTT
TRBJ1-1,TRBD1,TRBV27,CASSSDDRGRGTEAFF,TGTGCCAGCAGCTCAGACGACAGGGGACGGGGCACTGAAGCTTTCTTT
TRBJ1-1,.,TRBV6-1,CASTLGQLNTEAFF,TGTGCCAGCACTCTAGGACAGCTCAACACTGAAGCTTTCTTT
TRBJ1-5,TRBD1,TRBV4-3,CASSKDRKFNQPQHF,TGCGCCAGCAGCAAGGACAGGAAATTCAATCAGCCCCAGCATTTT
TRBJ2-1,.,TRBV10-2,CASRDGTLYNEQFF,TGCGCCAGCAGAGACGGGACTCTGTACAATGAGCAGTTCTTC
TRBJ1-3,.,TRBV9,CASSVTAGPSGNTIYF,TGTGCCAGCAGCGTAACGGCAGGCCCCTCTGGAAACACCATATATTTT
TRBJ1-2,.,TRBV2,CASIFQAGAGYTF,TGTGCCAGCATCTTCCAGGCGGGAGCTGGCTACACCTTC
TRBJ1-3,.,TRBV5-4,CASSRGNSGNTIYF,TGTGCCAGCAGCCGCGGGAACTCTGGAAACACCATATATTTT
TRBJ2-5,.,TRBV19,CASSMGGETQYF,TGTGCCAGTAGTATGGGCGGGGAGACCCAGTACTTC
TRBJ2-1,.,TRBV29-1,CSAANPGGGARNEQFF,TGCAGCGCTGCCAACCCGGGTGGGGGGGCACGAAATGAGCAGTTCTTC
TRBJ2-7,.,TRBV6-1,CASSEAVAVGRNEQYF,TGTGCCAGCAGTGAAGCGGTTGCCGTGGGGCGAAACGAGCAGTACTTC
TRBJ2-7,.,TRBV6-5,CASSPEAEQYF,TGTGCCAGCAGCCCCGAGGCCGAGCAGTACTTC
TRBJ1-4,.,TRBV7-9,CASSFQDEKLFF,TGTGCCAGCAGCTTTCAGGATGAAAAACTGTTTTTT
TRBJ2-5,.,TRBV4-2,CASSQDPAGAYGETQYF,TGTGCCAGCAGCCAAGATCCGGCGGGGGCATACGGAGAGACCCAGTACTTC
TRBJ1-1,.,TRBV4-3,CASSQEVRGTEAFF,TGCGCCAGCAGCCAAGAGGTAAGGGGTACTGAAGCTTTCTTT
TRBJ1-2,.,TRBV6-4,CASSNGHASKGYTF,TGTGCCAGCAGTAACGGACACGCGAGTAAGGGCTACACCTTC
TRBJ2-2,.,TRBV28,CASSLWPRGNGELFF,TGTGCCAGCAGTTTATGGCCCAGGGGCAACGGGGAGCTGTTTTTT
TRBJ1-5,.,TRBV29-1,CSVAEGGGNQPQHF,TGCAGCGTTGCGGAGGGGGGGGGCAATCAGCCCCAGCATTTT
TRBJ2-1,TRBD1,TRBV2,CAIRQGAFNEQFF,TGTGCCATACGACAGGGGGCTTTCAATGAGCAGTTCTTC
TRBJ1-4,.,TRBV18,CASSRQTNEKLFF,TGTGCCAGCTCACGACAGACTAATGAAAAACTGTTTTTT
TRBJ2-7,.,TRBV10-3,CAIREGGGALYEQYF,TGTGCCATCAGGGAGGGCGGCGGTGCTTTATACGAGCAGTACTTC
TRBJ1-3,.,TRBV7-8,CASSSTGHLSSGNTIYF,TGTGCCAGCAGCTCTACAGGGCACCTGAGCTCTGGAAACACCATATATTTT